These 26 T cell receptor beta chains originate from one sample sequenced in a study of shared clonotypes between healthy human individuals. Only in-frame clones appear in the TCRdb table, and some are missing; sequencing was by immunoSEQ multiplex PCR. The table lists over a million clones, about 80% of them singletons, with 0.5% to 0.65% in the top ten. Material for sequencing was memory CD4+ T cells from PBMCs. Described subset: CD45RA-negative fraction. These receptors were obtained from a man between 18 and 29 years old in good health. Some clones in this sample may be carry-over from other donors' samples.

This chain joins TRBV9 and TRBJ2-7; maybe TRBD1 (6 bases). In germline, CDR1 is SGDLS, CDR2 YYNGEE. Trimming stripped 4 bases from V and 1 base from J, with 12 bases between. The CDR3 has 14 amino acids. The CDR3 protein is CASSSSTGSYEQYF. The CDR3 region has the DNA TGTGCCAGCAGCTCCTCGACAGGATCCTACGAGCAGTACTTC.

V usage is TRBV28 and J usage is TRBJ1-5; D may be TRBD1 (6 bases). The CDR3 spans 13 residues. With 9 bases removed from V and 7 bases from J, the gap between germline ends came to 16 bases. Germline assignment: CDR1 MDHEN and CDR2 SYDVKM. The CDR3 loop reads CASYRVFGQPQHF. The CDR3 nucleotides read TGTGCCAGTTACAGGGTTTTCGGACAGCCCCAGCATTTT.

The chain couples TRBV10-3 to TRBJ2-3, with a possible D match to TRBD2 (6 bases). Between the trimmed V and J ends, which lost 8 bases and 6 bases, there was a span of 15 bases. CDR3 length: 13 amino acids. Germline-derived CDR1 and CDR2 are ENHRY and SYGVKD. The CDR3 DNA is TGTGCCATCGGGGCGACTAGTTCCGATACGCAGTATTTT. This translates into CAIGATSSDTQYF.

This clone was detected only a few times. The rearrangement uses TRBV7-9 and TRBJ1-1; D remains unclear. V was trimmed by 1 base and J by 8 bases, leaving 8 bases between them. The germline CDR1 and CDR2 sequences are SEHNR and FQNEAQ (reference sequence). The CDR3 runs 12 residues. The CDR3 spells CASSLVGGEAFF. Written as DNA, the CDR3 is TGTGCCAGCAGCTTAGTGGGAGGGGAAGCTTTCTTT.

This clone showed up just a few times. This sequence joins TRBV30 and TRBJ2-7; unclear D gene. The germline V and J ends were trimmed by 3 bases and 3 bases, with 9 bases remaining between them. The CDR3 runs to 12 residues. Germline V CDR1 and CDR2: GTSNPN, SVGIG (reference sequence). The CDR3 nucleotides read TGTGCCTGGAGGGACGGCCACTACGAGCAGTACTTC. Its protein product is CAWRDGHYEQYF.

The J gene is TRBJ2-2, the V gene TRBV5-1, with 12 bases matching TRBD2. CDR3 size: 18 residues. Per germline, CDR1 SGHRS and CDR2 YFSETQ. The J segment lost 6 bases and the V segment lost 2 bases, leaving 11 bases of the junction unmatched. For the CDR3, the DNA is TGCGCCAGCAGCTTACTCCCGACTAGCGGGAGCGGGGCCGGGGAGCTGTTTTTT. This gives the protein CASSLLPTSGSGAGELFF.

Concerning this clone itself: A read error may be the cause here, since a much bigger clone is one base away. The rearrangement uses TRBV28 and TRBJ1-1, with 7 bases aligning to TRBD1. CDR1 is MDHEN, CDR2 SYDVKM, per germline. The CDR3 length is 16 residues. V dropped 8 bases and J dropped 5; count of bases not matched to a gene: 17. This CDR3 is CASGTRGAGGRTEAFF. The CDR3 coding sequence is TGTGCCAGCGGCACAAGGGGGGCAGGGGGGAGGACTGAAGCTTTCTTT.

CDR3 sequence reads: CSGRGTDGTEAFF. CDR3 sequence (DNA): TGCAGTGGGAGGGGAACGGATGGCACTGAAGCTTTCTTT. The V gene is TRBV29-1, the J gene TRBJ1-1; TRBD1 might be the D (5 bases). CDR1 is SQVTM and CDR2 is ANQGSEA in the germline V gene. The CDR3 loop spans 13 amino acids. The full variable domain, its missing parts supplied by reference TRBV29-1 and TRBJ1-1, is SAVISQKPSRDICQRGTSLTIQCQVDSQVTMMFWYRQQPGQSLTLIATANQGSEATYESGFVIDKFPISRPNLTFSTLTVSNMSPEDSSIYLCSGRGTDGTEAFFGQGTRLTVV.

The J gene is TRBJ2-6, the V gene TRBV29-1; D call uncertain. The CDR3 consists of 16 residues. V was trimmed by 0 bases and J by 0 bases, leaving 9 bases between them. CDR1 is SQVTM and CDR2 is ANQGSEA in the germline V gene. The CDR3: CSVEEDSNSGANVLTF. CDR3 bases: TGCAGCGTTGAAGAGGATTCCAACTCTGGGGCCAACGTCCTGACTTTC.

This clone occurred a few times. The rearrangement links TRBV7-6 to TRBJ1-1; 9 bases are shared with TRBD1. Germline CDR1 SGHVS, CDR2 FNYEAQ. CDR3 length: 14 residues. The V gene end was trimmed by 5 bases and the J gene end by 5 bases; junction bases not matched to a gene: 6. The chain's CDR3 is CASSQGQGGTEAFF. The CDR3 DNA reads as TGTGCCAGCAGCCAGGGACAGGGCGGGACTGAAGCTTTCTTT.

V gene TRBV19 combines with J gene TRBJ1-1; maybe TRBD1 (6 bases). V was pared by 4 bases and J by 4 bases, with 13 bases between. The CDR3 has 14 residues. CDR1 LNHDA and CDR2 SQIVND come from the germline V gene (reference sequence). CDR3 residues: CASSTQQGGTEAFF. DNA for the CDR3: TGTGCCAGTAGTACCCAACAGGGTGGCACTGAAGCTTTCTTT.

As DNA, the CDR3 is TGTGCTAGTGGTCCCGGCGGGAGCACAGATACGCAGTATTTT. This encodes CASGPGGSTDTQYF. This chain joins TRBV12-5 and TRBJ2-3, with D possibly being TRBD2 (5 bases). Trimming removed 5 bases at V and 0 bases at J, with 9 bases between. The CDR3 totals 14 residues. Germline V gene sequence: CDR1 LGHNT, CDR2 FRNRAP.

The chain combines TRBV7-9 with TRBJ1-1; D is unclear. Germline-derived CDR1 and CDR2 are SEHNR and FQNEAQ (reference sequence). V shed 7 bases and J shed 0 bases, with 12 bases lying between them. The length of the CDR3 is 14 residues. The CDR3 protein is CASNKKTVNTEAFF. The CDR3 nucleotides read TGTGCCAGCAATAAAAAAACGGTGAACACTGAAGCTTTCTTT.

Notes on this clone: The same CDR3 can be traced to other DNA sequences in this sample. The chain has TRBV5-4 and TRBJ2-3; no clear D. This CDR3 has 13 residues. V shed 4 bases and J shed 0 bases, with 6 bases lying between them. In germline, CDR1 is SGHNT, CDR2 YYREEE (reference sequence). CDR3 in DNA: TGTGCCAGCAGCCCGGCTAGCACAGATACGCAGTATTTT. This sequence encodes CASSPASTDTQYF.

Details on this clone: This sample includes further DNA sequences coding for the same CDR3. The rearrangement links TRBV19 to TRBJ2-2, with D perhaps assigned TRBD1 or TRBD2 (6 bases each). CDR3 length equals 14 residues. The V gene lost 3 bases and the J gene lost 2 bases, with 7 bases spanning the gap. The germline gives CDR1 LNHDA, CDR2 SQIVND (reference sequence). The CDR3 reads CASSMGGNTGELFF. The DNA of the CDR3 is TGTGCCAGTAGTATGGGGGGCAACACCGGGGAGCTGTTTTTT.

The CDR3 DNA follows: TGTGCCAGCAGCCGGGCAGGGGGAGGTCGGCAGCCCCAGCATTTT. Its protein product is CASSRAGGGRQPQHF. The chain joins TRBV28 to TRBJ1-5, with 7 bases fitting TRBD1. The V and J ends lost 6 bases and 7 bases, in that order; junction bases with no gene match: 12. The CDR3 has 15 amino acids. Germline CDR1 and CDR2: MDHEN and SYDVKM.

V is TRBV28 and J is TRBJ2-3; weak D call: TRBD2 (5 bases). Germline assignment: CDR1 MDHEN and CDR2 SYDVKM. The CDR3 spans 15 residues. Between the trimmed V and J ends, which lost 6 bases and 2 bases, there was a span of 15 bases. CDR3 sequence: CASSPMTEDTDTQYF. CDR3 DNA sequence: TGTGCCAGCAGCCCCATGACGGAGGACACAGATACGCAGTATTTT. Filled out from reference TRBV28 and TRBJ2-3, the complete variable domain reads DVKVTQSSRYLVKRTGEKVFLECVQDMDHENMFWYRQDPGLGLRLIYFSYDVKMKEKGDIPEGYSVSREKKERFSLILESASTNQTSMYLCASSPMTEDTDTQYFGPGTRLTVL.

The rearrangement links TRBV5-1 to TRBJ2-2, with TRBD2 identical over 11 bases. CDR1 is SGHRS and CDR2 is YFSETQ in the germline V gene. V dropped 4 bases and J dropped 4; count of bases not matched to a gene: 6. The CDR3 spans 16 residues. This CDR3 reads CASSRTLAGGTGELFF. The CDR3 DNA reads TGCGCCAGCAGCCGTACTCTAGCGGGAGGCACCGGGGAGCTGTTTTTT.

V gene TRBV6-1 combines with J gene TRBJ1-4; possibly TRBD1 for D (5 bases). Germline assignment: CDR1 MNHNS and CDR2 SASEGT. Between the trimmed V and J ends, which lost 0 bases and 8 bases, there was a span of 13 bases. The CDR3 is 15 amino acids. The CDR3 nucleotides read TGTGCCAGCAGTGAAGCGGGCAGGGCCGGGGAAAAACTGTTTTTT. Protein product: CASSEAGRAGEKLFF.

The rearrangement uses TRBV19 and TRBJ2-2; 7 nucleotides match TRBD2. This CDR3 contains 17 residues. V was pared by 3 bases and J by 4 bases, with 11 bases of the junction left unmatched. Germline V gene data show CDR1 as LNHDA and CDR2 as SQIVND (reference sequence). CDR3 sequence (DNA): TGTGCCAGTAGTATCAGGAGCGGGACCGTCGGCACCGGGGAGCTGTTTTTT. Protein: CASSIRSGTVGTGELFF.

This sequence joins TRBV6-5 and TRBJ2-7; perhaps TRBD2 as D (5 bases). The CDR3 runs to 11 residues. Germline CDR1 and CDR2: MNHEY and SVGAGI. V shed 2 bases and J shed 9 bases, with 8 bases lying between them. The CDR3 coding sequence is TGTGCCAGCAGTTACGGGAGTCGGCAGTACTTC. Encoded protein: CASSYGSRQYF.

This chain connects TRBV2 to TRBJ1-1; no reliable D call. V lost 7 bases to trimming and J lost 0 bases, with 3 bases between them. This CDR3 spans 11 amino acids. The germline CDR1 and CDR2 sequences are SNHLY and FYNNEI. For the CDR3, the DNA is TGTGCCAGCAAGGTGAACACTGAAGCTTTCTTT. Translating gives CASKVNTEAFF.

The chain has TRBV5-1 and TRBJ1-1, with TRBD1 matching over 11 bases. The V gene's germline CDR1 is SGHRS and CDR2 YFSETQ. The V segment lost 4 bases and the J segment 5 bases; nucleotides outside the gene matches: 7. This CDR3 region has 15 residues. The CDR3 DNA reads TGCGCCAGCAGCGGGACGGGACAGGGGGTTACTGAAGCTTTCTTT. Translation gives CASSGTGQGVTEAFF.

A single count supports this clone. This chain links TRBV28 with TRBJ2-1; 11 nucleotides agree with TRBD1. V dropped 6 bases and J dropped 5; count of bases not matched to a gene: 6. The CDR3 runs 15 residues. Germline CDR1 reads MDHEN; CDR2 reads SYDVKM. CDR3: CASSRGTGGHNEQFF. DNA of the CDR3: TGTGCCAGCAGCCGCGGGACAGGGGGACACAATGAGCAGTTCTTC.

This sequence joins TRBV2 and TRBJ1-5; tentatively, D is TRBD1 (5 bases). This CDR3 has 14 residues. Germline V gene data show CDR1 as SNHLY and CDR2 as FYNNEI. Between the trimmed V and J ends, which lost 3 bases and 4 bases, there was a span of 10 bases. The CDR3 protein is CASSDRRGNQPQHF. Here the CDR3 DNA reads TGTGCCAGCAGTGATAGGAGGGGAAATCAGCCCCAGCATTTT.

The V gene is TRBV29-1, the J gene TRBJ2-4, with D unclear. Germline assignment: CDR1 SQVTM and CDR2 ANQGSEA. The CDR3 is 13 residues long. Trimming removed 7 bases at V and 1 base at J, with 11 bases between. The CDR3 here is CSAGDGAKNIQYF. CDR3 in DNA: TGCAGCGCCGGTGACGGGGCCAAAAACATTCAGTACTTC. The full variable domain, with the rest looked up from reference TRBV29-1 and TRBJ2-4, is SAVISQKPSRDICQRGTSLTIQCQVDSQVTMMFWYRQQPGQSLTLIATANQGSEATYESGFVIDKFPISRPNLTFSTLTVSNMSPEDSSIYLCSAGDGAKNIQYFGAGTRLSVL.